A single T cell receptor beta chain is shown here with its context. As yet, its antigen is unknown. TCRdb reprocessed the 5' RACE reads with MiXCR, giving one entry per CDR3 protein. This table has approximately 580,000 distinct CDR3 sequences, around a sixth appearing once. The data derive from a study of T cells after yellow fever vaccination. Study-level points and caveats: One caveat is that FACS-sorted repertoires could contain abundant clonotypes contaminating from the bulk population.

Germline loops: CDR1 LNHNV, CDR2 YYDKDF (reference sequence). The CDR3 totals 14 residues. The V end lost 1 base, the J end lost 0 bases, and 4 bases lay between the germline ends. This TCR derives from a man aged 18 to 30 who received the YFV17D yellow fever vaccine. The specimen comprised PBMCs, sampled less than 6 days after the first yellow fever vaccination. The chain uses TRBV15 and TRBJ1-5; no clear D gene. CDR3 sequence reads: CATSRGYSNQPQHF. The CDR3 DNA reads TGTGCCACCAGCAGAGGGTATAGCAATCAGCCCCAGCATTTT.